What follows are 13 T cell receptor beta chains derived from one specimen sequenced in a study of blood T cell repertoires in COVID-19. The repertoire was sequenced with immunoSEQ multiplex PCR; TCRdb's copy has only in-frame clones and lacks some. The repertoire holds about 240,000 clones, approximately 80% seen once, with roughly 3.2% in the top ten. Source material: peripheral blood. The source of these receptors is a woman between 18 and 29 years old with acute or convalescent COVID-19.

The V gene is TRBV6-1, the J gene TRBJ2-3, with 8 bases lining up with TRBD1. This CDR3 has 18 residues. V was pared by 1 base and J by 1 base, with 10 bases of the junction left unmatched. Germline V CDR1 and CDR2: MNHNS, SASEGT. The CDR3 DNA follows: TGTGCCAGCAGTGAAGTCCCATTTGAGGGACAGGGCACAGATACGCAGTATTTT. Its translation: CASSEVPFEGQGTDTQYF.

This clone showed up just once. The V and J genes are TRBV7-6 and TRBJ2-5; 10 bases are a match to TRBD2. Germline lookup yields CDR1 SGHVS and CDR2 FNYEAQ. Unmatched junction bases numbered 13, after V lost 6 bases and J lost 6 bases. CDR3 size: 16 residues. CDR3 DNA sequence: TGTGCCAGCAGTTGGGCTAGCGGGAGAGGGGCACAGACCCAGTACTTC. It codes for CASSWASGRGAQTQYF. The complete variable domain, with remaining parts taken from reference TRBV7-6 and TRBJ2-5, reads GAGVSQSPRYKVTKRGQDVALRCDPISGHVSLYWYRQALGQGPEFLTYFNYEAQQDKSGLPNDRFSAERPEGSISTLTIQRTEQRDSAMYRCASSWASGRGAQTQYFGPGTRLLVL.

V is TRBV24-1 and J is TRBJ2-1, with 8 bases that match TRBD1. After removal of 3 bases from V and 5 bases from J, the junction contained 8 bases not matched to a gene. Germline CDR1 reads KGHDR; CDR2 reads SFDVKD. This CDR3 has 16 amino acids. CDR3 nucleotide sequence: TGTGCCACCAGTGATCACAGGGGGAGAAGGGACAATGAGCAGTTCTTC. Its translation is CATSDHRGRRDNEQFF.

This clone occurred a few times. The rearrangement links TRBV5-1 to TRBJ2-1; possibly TRBD2 for D (6 bases). The CDR3 has 20 amino acids. Trimming took off 3 bases at V and 0 bases at J, with 25 bases between the two ends. Germline values: CDR1 SGHRS, CDR2 YFSETQ. The CDR3 spells CASSSHFLDGTSSSYNEQFF. Written as DNA, the CDR3 is TGCGCCAGCAGCTCTCACTTCCTAGACGGGACTTCGTCCTCCTACAATGAGCAGTTCTTC.

The chain carries TRBV5-4 and TRBJ2-3, with 7 bases lining up with TRBD2. V shed 4 bases, J shed 4 bases, and the junction held 18 bases outside the gene matches. CDR1 and CDR2 (germline): SGHNT, YYREEE (reference sequence). This CDR3 has 18 residues. CDR3 sequence: CASSRRTRIAGGADTQYF. Written as DNA, the CDR3 is TGTGCCAGCAGCCGGCGGACCCGTATAGCGGGCGGGGCAGATACGCAGTATTTT.

This clone was found a few times. V is TRBV7-2 and J is TRBJ1-1; D is ambiguous. With 4 bases removed from V and 0 bases from J, the gap between germline ends came to 9 bases. CDR3 size: 14 residues. Germline lookup yields CDR1 SGHTA and CDR2 FQGNSA. CDR3 nucleotide sequence: TGTGCCAGCAGCTCCCTCGGGGTGAACACTGAAGCTTTCTTT. Translating it yields CASSSLGVNTEAFF.

The chain carries TRBV20-1 and TRBJ2-1; 7 positions match TRBD1. From germline, CDR1 is DFQATT and CDR2 SNEGSKA (reference sequence). V dropped 5 bases and J dropped 7; count of bases not matched to a gene: 2. The CDR3 has 11 residues. The CDR3 is CSAHRGNEQFF. CDR3 coding DNA: TGCAGTGCTCACAGGGGAAATGAGCAGTTCTTC.

This clone was detected only a few times. V usage is TRBV4-3 and J usage is TRBJ2-7; perhaps TRBD2 as D (5 bases). The CDR3 is made up of 15 amino acids. Germline values: CDR1 LGHNA, CDR2 YSLEER. V was trimmed by 3 bases and J by 2 bases, leaving 14 bases between them. This CDR3 is CASSHLARAPYEQYF. DNA for the CDR3: TGCGCCAGCAGCCACTTGGCGAGGGCGCCCTACGAGCAGTACTTC.

The rearrangement uses TRBV7-8 and TRBJ2-3, with 13 bases identical to TRBD2. The germline gives CDR1 SGHVS, CDR2 FQNEAQ. The CDR3 is 17 amino acids. The V segment lost 5 bases and the J segment 9 bases; nucleotides outside the gene matches: 14. The CDR3 spells CASSPLVGLAGEGTQYF. The CDR3 bases are TGTGCCAGCAGCCCCCTTGTAGGACTAGCGGGAGAGGGAACGCAGTATTTT.

This clone was recorded only once. The CDR3 DNA sequence: TGTGCCAGCAGCAACCCACCGGACAGGGCCTATGGCTACACCTTC. Amino acid sequence: CASSNPPDRAYGYTF. The V and J genes are TRBV21-1 and TRBJ1-2; TRBD1, the table's D call, was not compared with the DNA. TRBV21-1 is a pseudogene. The CDR3 has 15 residues.

The rearrangement joins TRBV7-8 to TRBJ1-4; a possible D gene is TRBD1 (5 bases). From germline, CDR1 is SGHVS and CDR2 FQNEAQ. Trimming pared 2 bases from V and 7 bases from J, leaving 20 bases between. This CDR3 contains 17 residues. The CDR3 loop is CASSLRGAQGSGEKLFF. The CDR3 nucleotides are TGTGCCAGCAGCTTACGTGGAGCCCAGGGCTCGGGTGAAAAACTGTTTTTT. The variable domain in full, completed from reference TRBV7-8 and TRBJ1-4, reads GAGVSQSPRYKVAKRGQDVALRCDPISGHVSLFWYQQALGQGPEFLTYFQNEAQLDKSGLPSDRFFAERPEGSVSTLKIQRTQQEDSAVYLCASSLRGAQGSGEKLFFGSGTQLSVL.

This chain connects TRBV6-2 or TRBV6-3 to TRBJ1-5, with D unresolved. Trimming removed 3 bases at V and 2 bases at J, with 5 bases between. This CDR3 is 13 amino acids long. CDR1 and CDR2 (germline): MNHEY, SVGEGT. CDR3: CASSYEGNQPQHF. As DNA, the CDR3 is TGTGCCAGCAGTTATGAGGGCAATCAGCCCCAGCATTTT.

This clone was detected only a few times. The chain couples TRBV3-1 (or the pseudogene TRBV3-2) to TRBJ2-7, with D perhaps TRBD2 (5 bases). The CDR3 consists of 14 residues. V dropped 1 base and J dropped 3 bases, with 10 bases sitting between them. Germline-derived CDR1 and CDR2 are LGHDT and YNNKEL (reference sequence). CDR3 in DNA: TGTGCCAGCAGCCAAGGCTTAGCGATCTACGAGCAGTACTTC. Its protein product is CASSQGLAIYEQYF.